The rows below give T cell receptor beta chains drawn from one sample of a study of OX40 agonist ivuxolimab in advanced cancers. Some clones are missing from TCRdb's copy, which holds only in-frame ones; the method was immunoSEQ multiplex PCR. The table shows 80,000 to 100,000 clones, with approximately 94% occurring only once. Here the sequenced sample was CD4+ or CD8+ T cells sorted from blood, taken in a trial of the OX40 agonist ivuxolimab. The receptor set was obtained from an adult with an advanced solid tumor such as melanoma, head and neck, liver or kidney cancer. CDR3s include the opening cysteine and the closing phenylalanine or tryptophan. The D gene is left open where the match is weak. Where a row states a size, it is once, few, many or the class of an expanded clone; other rows omit it.

d_gene: -
j_gene: TRBJ2-3
v_gene: TRBV7-6
abundance: -
CDR3nt: TGTGCCAGCAGCTTAGAATTGACAGATACGCAGTATTTT
CDR3aa: CASSLELTDTQYF

d_gene: -
j_gene: TRBJ1-1
v_gene: TRBV5-6
abundance: -
CDR3nt: TGTGCCAGCAGTGGTTCGGGGGTTAACACTGAAGCTTTCTTT
CDR3aa: CASSGSGVNTEAFF

d_gene: TRBD2
j_gene: TRBJ2-1
v_gene: TRBV4-2
abundance: -
CDR3nt: TGTGCCAGCAGCCAAGACTTCGCGGGAGGAAATGAGCAGTTCTTC
CDR3aa: CASSQDFAGGNEQFF

d_gene: -
j_gene: TRBJ2-5
v_gene: TRBV5-1
abundance: -
CDR3nt: TGCGCCAGCAGCGGGGGACTGGAGGTGCACTTC
CDR3aa: CASSGGLEVHF

d_gene: -
j_gene: TRBJ1-1
v_gene: TRBV6-5
abundance: once
CDR3nt: TGTGCCAGCAGTTACGGAACAGAAGCTTTCTTT
CDR3aa: CASSYGTEAFF

d_gene: -
j_gene: TRBJ2-3
v_gene: TRBV9
abundance: once
CDR3nt: TGTGCCAGCAGCGAAACCACAGGCTCAGATACGCAGTATTTT
CDR3aa: CASSETTGSDTQYF

d_gene: -
j_gene: TRBJ2-5
v_gene: TRBV10-2
abundance: -
CDR3nt: TGCGCCAGCTTAGACGGCAAAGAGACCCAGTACTTC
CDR3aa: CASLDGKETQYF

d_gene: -
j_gene: TRBJ2-2
v_gene: TRBV5-6
abundance: once
CDR3nt: TGTGCCAGCAGCGGAGGAGGGGGCACCGGGGAGCTGTTTTTT
CDR3aa: CASSGGGGTGELFF

d_gene: TRBD1
j_gene: TRBJ2-1
v_gene: TRBV12-5
abundance: -
CDR3nt: TGTGCTAGTGGTTTATACAGGGGTGGTTTCGATGAGCAGTTCTTC
CDR3aa: CASGLYRGGFDEQFF

d_gene: -
j_gene: TRBJ2-3
v_gene: TRBV4-3
abundance: -
CDR3nt: TGCGCCAGCAGCCAAGGGGTGCAGGGAGCAGATACGCAGTATTTT
CDR3aa: CASSQGVQGADTQYF

d_gene: TRBD1
j_gene: TRBJ2-5
v_gene: TRBV6-6
abundance: -
CDR3nt: TGTGCCAGCAGTATGGACAGGGGCGAAGAGACCCAGTACTTC
CDR3aa: CASSMDRGEETQYF

d_gene: -
j_gene: TRBJ1-4
v_gene: TRBV6-5
abundance: -
CDR3nt: TGTGCCACCTACACGGACAGACTTAATGAAAAACTGTTTTTT
CDR3aa: CATYTDRLNEKLFF

d_gene: -
j_gene: TRBJ2-6
v_gene: TRBV5-6
abundance: -
CDR3nt: TGTGCCAGCAGCCAGAGGTCCTCTGGGGCCAACGTCCTGACTTTC
CDR3aa: CASSQRSSGANVLTF

d_gene: -
j_gene: TRBJ2-3
v_gene: TRBV13
abundance: -
CDR3nt: TGTGCCAGCAGCCCGTACACAGATACGCAGTATTTT
CDR3aa: CASSPYTDTQYF

d_gene: -
j_gene: TRBJ1-3
v_gene: TRBV6-5
abundance: -
CDR3nt: TGTGCCAGCCGGACCACCTATCGGGCTGGAAACACCATATATTTT
CDR3aa: CASRTTYRAGNTIYF

d_gene: -
j_gene: TRBJ2-3
v_gene: TRBV10-3
abundance: -
CDR3nt: TGTGCCATCAGTGAGCTGGGTAGCACAGATACGCAGTATTTT
CDR3aa: CAISELGSTDTQYF

d_gene: -
j_gene: TRBJ2-5
v_gene: TRBV13
abundance: -
CDR3nt: TGTGCCAGCAGCGCCCCCGGCGGGGTTCGGCAAGAGACCCAGTACTTC
CDR3aa: CASSAPGGVRQETQYF

d_gene: -
j_gene: TRBJ1-1
v_gene: TRBV6-1
abundance: -
CDR3nt: TGTGCCAGCAGTGCAGTCCAGGGGACCACTGAAGCTTTCTTT
CDR3aa: CASSAVQGTTEAFF

d_gene: TRBD1
j_gene: TRBJ2-1
v_gene: TRBV13
abundance: -
CDR3nt: TGTGCCAGCAGGCAAGGGGGCGACGGCCACAATGAGCAGTTCTTC
CDR3aa: CASRQGGDGHNEQFF

d_gene: TRBD1
j_gene: TRBJ2-7
v_gene: TRBV4-3
abundance: -
CDR3nt: TGCGCCAGCAGCCCCGGGACAGGCACCTACGAGCAGTACTTC
CDR3aa: CASSPGTGTYEQYF

d_gene: -
j_gene: TRBJ2-7
v_gene: TRBV5-6
abundance: -
CDR3nt: TGTGCCAGCAGCTTGTTTAATACCCTCTATACCTACGAGCAGTACTTC
CDR3aa: CASSLFNTLYTYEQYF

d_gene: TRBD2
j_gene: TRBJ2-7
v_gene: TRBV9
abundance: -
CDR3nt: TGTGCCAGCAGCGTCGGGGGGGGCAAGTCCGAGCAGTACTTC
CDR3aa: CASSVGGGKSEQYF

d_gene: -
j_gene: TRBJ1-2
v_gene: TRBV6-1
abundance: -
CDR3nt: TGTGCCAGCTATCTGAACAGGGCAAATGGCTACACCTTC
CDR3aa: CASYLNRANGYTF

d_gene: -
j_gene: TRBJ2-7
v_gene: TRBV6-5
abundance: -
CDR3nt: TGTGCCAGCAGTTACTCGGGGTCCTACGAGCAGTACTTC
CDR3aa: CASSYSGSYEQYF

d_gene: TRBD2
j_gene: TRBJ2-7
v_gene: TRBV6-1
abundance: -
CDR3nt: TGTGCCAGCAGTCGGCTAGCGGGAGTCTACGAGCAGTACTTC
CDR3aa: CASSRLAGVYEQYF

d_gene: -
j_gene: TRBJ2-7
v_gene: TRBV12-5
abundance: -
CDR3nt: TGTGCTAGTGGTTTGGTACAAGGGACTTATTACGAGCAGTACTTC
CDR3aa: CASGLVQGTYYEQYF

d_gene: -
j_gene: TRBJ2-7
v_gene: TRBV13
abundance: -
CDR3nt: TGTGCCAGCAGCCCGGGACCAACCTACGAGCAGTACTTC
CDR3aa: CASSPGPTYEQYF

d_gene: TRBD1
j_gene: TRBJ2-1
v_gene: TRBV5-1
abundance: -
CDR3nt: TGCGCCAGCAGCTTGTGGGACAGCAACAATGAGCAGTTCTTC
CDR3aa: CASSLWDSNNEQFF

d_gene: TRBD1
j_gene: TRBJ2-1
v_gene: TRBV12-5
abundance: once
CDR3nt: TGTGCTAGTGGTCCTGGGGGACAGGGCTACAATGAGCAGTTCTTC
CDR3aa: CASGPGGQGYNEQFF

d_gene: TRBD2
j_gene: TRBJ2-3
v_gene: TRBV27
abundance: -
CDR3nt: TGTGCCAGCAGTCGGACTAGCGCTAGCACAGATACGCAGTATTTT
CDR3aa: CASSRTSASTDTQYF

d_gene: TRBD2
j_gene: TRBJ2-1
v_gene: TRBV28
abundance: -
CDR3nt: TGTGCCAGTGGGGGGACTAGCGGGATTGGTGAGCAGTTCTTC
CDR3aa: CASGGTSGIGEQFF

d_gene: -
j_gene: TRBJ1-6
v_gene: TRBV5-5
abundance: -
CDR3nt: TGTGCCAGCAGCTTCGGTTGGGTCAGCTCCTATAATTCACCCCTCCACTTT
CDR3aa: CASSFGWVSSYNSPLHF

d_gene: -
j_gene: TRBJ2-3
v_gene: TRBV29-1
abundance: -
CDR3nt: TGCAGCGTTCATGGACTTGGGGCAGATACGCAGTATTTT
CDR3aa: CSVHGLGADTQYF

d_gene: -
j_gene: TRBJ2-2
v_gene: TRBV4-1
abundance: -
CDR3nt: TGCGCCAGCAGCCTAGTGGGACTCGCCGGGGAGCTGTTTTTT
CDR3aa: CASSLVGLAGELFF

d_gene: -
j_gene: TRBJ2-7
v_gene: TRBV27
abundance: -
CDR3nt: TGTGCCAGCAGTTTTAGCTGGAGCTCCTACGAGCAGTACTTC
CDR3aa: CASSFSWSSYEQYF

d_gene: TRBD1
j_gene: TRBJ2-7
v_gene: TRBV4-1
abundance: -
CDR3nt: TGCGCCAGCAGCCTGACGGACAGGGGGCGTATCGAGCAGTACTTC
CDR3aa: CASSLTDRGRIEQYF

d_gene: -
j_gene: TRBJ2-7
v_gene: TRBV6-5
abundance: -
CDR3nt: TGTGCCAGCAGAGCAACCTCCTACGAGCAGTACTTC
CDR3aa: CASRATSYEQYF

d_gene: TRBD1
j_gene: TRBJ1-1
v_gene: TRBV7-2
abundance: -
CDR3nt: TGTGCCAGCAGCTTAAGGGACAGGGGATCCCCGGGGAACACTGAAGCTTTCTTT
CDR3aa: CASSLRDRGSPGNTEAFF

d_gene: -
j_gene: TRBJ1-2
v_gene: TRBV29-1
abundance: -
CDR3nt: TGCAGCGTTGAAGGTGCAGGGCATGGCTACACCTTC
CDR3aa: CSVEGAGHGYTF

d_gene: -
j_gene: TRBJ1-1
v_gene: TRBV12-5
abundance: -
CDR3nt: TGTGCTAGTGCCCTGACCTATGACGCTTTCTTT
CDR3aa: CASALTYDAFF

d_gene: -
j_gene: TRBJ2-7
v_gene: TRBV11-2
abundance: few
CDR3nt: TGTGCCAGCAGCTTTGGCTACCCCTACGAGCAGTACTTC
CDR3aa: CASSFGYPYEQYF

d_gene: -
j_gene: TRBJ1-1
v_gene: TRBV5-1
abundance: -
CDR3nt: TGCGCCAGCAGGCTTGGGAGTAGTCAGAACGAAGCTTTCTTT
CDR3aa: CASRLGSSQNEAFF

d_gene: -
j_gene: TRBJ1-1
v_gene: TRBV2
abundance: -
CDR3nt: TGTGCCAGCAGTGAGGAGGGGCTCAACGGGCTCTTT
CDR3aa: CASSEEGLNGLF

d_gene: -
j_gene: TRBJ2-5
v_gene: TRBV7-6
abundance: once
CDR3nt: TGTGCCAGCAAGACCGGAGGGGGGCCTGGGGAGACCCAGTACTTC
CDR3aa: CASKTGGGPGETQYF

d_gene: TRBD1
j_gene: TRBJ2-1
v_gene: TRBV10-3
abundance: -
CDR3nt: TGTGCCATCAGTGAGTCTCCCGGGACAGGGGTGAATGAGCAGTTCTTC
CDR3aa: CAISESPGTGVNEQFF

d_gene: -
j_gene: TRBJ2-7
v_gene: TRBV2
abundance: -
CDR3nt: TGTGCCAGCAGTGAAGCGATCTACGAGCAGTACTTC
CDR3aa: CASSEAIYEQYF

d_gene: -
j_gene: TRBJ2-5
v_gene: TRBV30
abundance: once
CDR3nt: TGTGCCTGGAGTGTGCATCTTTGGGGGACCCAGTACTTC
CDR3aa: CAWSVHLWGTQYF

d_gene: -
j_gene: TRBJ2-1
v_gene: TRBV29-1
abundance: -
CDR3nt: TGCAGCGTTGAAGTAGGGGCAGGGTATGAGCAGTTCTTC
CDR3aa: CSVEVGAGYEQFF

d_gene: TRBD2
j_gene: TRBJ2-7
v_gene: TRBV29-1
abundance: few
CDR3nt: TGCAGCGTTGAAGCGGACACGGGGGGGAACGAGCAGTACTTC
CDR3aa: CSVEADTGGNEQYF

d_gene: -
j_gene: TRBJ2-1
v_gene: TRBV28
abundance: -
CDR3nt: TGTGCCAGCAGTCGCTTAGGACCTTACAATGAGCAGTTCTTC
CDR3aa: CASSRLGPYNEQFF